Listed here are 14 T cell receptor beta chains from one sample, sequenced in a study of T cell responses to AZD1222 COVID-19 vaccine. Data came from immunoSEQ multiplex PCR; TCRdb stores just in-frame clones and leaves some out. Seen here are some 120,000 clones, 90% to 95% observed once, and the top ten hold over 2.5%. The sample consisted of peripheral blood, taken on day 0 of AZD1222 vaccination. The receptors here all came from an adult in good health.

The J gene is TRBJ2-5, the V gene TRBV15; 9 bases align to TRBD2. This CDR3 has 18 amino acids. The ends lost 0 bases at V and 5 bases at J; junction bases unmatched: 13. The germline V gene encodes CDR1 LNHNV and CDR2 YYDKDF (reference sequence). The CDR3 bases are TGTGCCACCAGCAGAGATCGGTCGCTTCTAGCGGGACAGGAGACCCAGTACTTC. Protein sequence: CATSRDRSLLAGQETQYF.

The chain carries TRBV30 and TRBJ1-2; TRBD1 agrees at 7 bases. CDR3 size: 13 residues. Germline V gene sequence: CDR1 GTSNPN, CDR2 SVGIG (reference sequence). Trimming removed 7 bases from V and 3 bases from J; junction bases left unmatched: 8. The CDR3 DNA is TGTGCCTTCGCCGGGACAGCTGACTATGGCTACACCTTC. This sequence encodes CAFAGTADYGYTF.

The V gene is TRBV12-5, the J gene TRBJ2-7; D perhaps matches TRBD2 (5 bases). Germline V gives CDR1 LGHNT, CDR2 FRNRAP. V was trimmed by 0 bases and J by 0 bases, leaving 12 bases between them. The CDR3 is 16 amino acids. The CDR3 sequence is CASGLVGGGGSYEQYF. CDR3 nucleotides: TGTGCTAGTGGTTTGGTAGGTGGAGGAGGCTCCTACGAGCAGTACTTC.

In its sample, this clone was seen a few times. The J gene is TRBJ2-2, the V gene TRBV27, with D unclear. The germline V and J ends were trimmed by 8 bases and 1 base, with 5 bases remaining between them. Germline CDR1 MNHEY, CDR2 SMNVEV (reference sequence). This CDR3 is built from 12 residues. In nucleotides, the CDR3 is TGTGCCAGCCAAGAGAACACCGGGGAGCTGTTTTTT. Amino acids: CASQENTGELFF.

CDR3 amino acids: CASSLDGGRNTEAFF. The CDR3 DNA sequence: TGTGCCAGCAGCTTAGATGGGGGGAGGAACACTGAAGCTTTCTTT. The chain employs TRBV7-2 and TRBJ1-1, with D perhaps TRBD1 (5 bases). V was shortened by 1 base and J by 1 base, with 10 bases between the two germline ends. The CDR3 contains 15 residues. Germline CDR1 and CDR2: SGHTA and FQGNSA.

V usage is TRBV2 and J usage is TRBJ1-1; D is undetermined. With 8 bases removed from V and 0 bases from J, the gap between germline ends came to 10 bases. Germline-derived CDR1 and CDR2 are SNHLY and FYNNEI. The CDR3 is 13 residues long. DNA of the CDR3: TGTGCCAGCTGGTATAGGGTGAACACTGAAGCTTTCTTT. It yields the protein CASWYRVNTEAFF.

The V and J genes are TRBV5-4 and TRBJ1-2; D uncertain. V gave up 0 bases and J gave up 4 bases, with 10 bases separating them. This CDR3 has 14 amino acids. Germline V gene sequence: CDR1 SGHNT, CDR2 YYREEE (reference sequence). The CDR3 region has the DNA TGTGCCAGCAGCTTGGGTCCGACGGGCTATGGCTACACCTTC. Amino acids: CASSLGPTGYGYTF.

CDR3 region: CASSPSDRDLLGYTF. The CDR3 DNA reads TGCGCCAGCAGCCCATCGGACAGGGACCTCTTAGGCTACACCTTC. V usage is TRBV4-3 and J usage is TRBJ1-2, with 8 bases identical to TRBD1. The germline gives CDR1 LGHNA, CDR2 YSLEER. This CDR3 has 15 amino acids. Unmatched junction bases numbered 12, after V lost 4 bases and J lost 8 bases.

The rearrangement joins TRBV11-1 to TRBJ2-5; D gene unclear. The CDR3 totals 14 residues. Trimming cost V 4 bases and J 1 base, with 10 bases left between them. Germline values: CDR1 SGHAT, CDR2 FQDESV (reference sequence). The CDR3 is CASSWAGIQETQYF. CDR3 sequence (DNA): TGTGCCAGCAGCTGGGCAGGCATCCAAGAGACCCAGTACTTC.

The CDR3 protein is CASSLQTSQETQYF. In DNA, the CDR3 is TGCGCCAGCAGCTTACAGACGTCCCAAGAGACCCAGTACTTC. V gene TRBV5-1 combines with J gene TRBJ2-5; D ambiguous. Germline CDR1 SGHRS, CDR2 YFSETQ. The CDR3 has 14 residues. V lost 2 bases and J 1 base, leaving 9 bases between the germline ends.

V and J are TRBV6-2 or TRBV6-3 and TRBJ1-5; D is undetermined. There are 13 residues in the CDR3. Germline lookup yields CDR1 MNHEY and CDR2 SVGEGT. V lost 2 bases, J lost 5 bases, and 7 bases lay in between. CDR3 sequence: CASSYGEDQPQHF. The CDR3 bases are TGTGCCAGCAGTTACGGGGAGGATCAGCCCCAGCATTTT.

This chain links TRBV18 with TRBJ2-5, with a tentative D call TRBD2 (6 bases). The CDR3 is made up of 11 amino acids. Per the germline V gene, CDR1 is KGHSH and CDR2 is LQKENI. V was pared by 6 bases and J by 5 bases, with 7 bases between. The CDR3 DNA sequence: TGTGCCAGCTCTCGGGGGGAGACCCAGTACTTC. This translates into CASSRGETQYF.

This sequence joins TRBV3-1 (or the pseudogene TRBV3-2) and TRBJ1-1; the D is unclear. This CDR3 region has 13 residues. In germline, CDR1 is LGHDT, CDR2 YNNKEL (reference sequence). V shed 0 bases and J shed 5 bases, with 7 bases lying between them. The CDR3: CASSQDRRTEAFF. The CDR3 DNA is TGTGCCAGCAGCCAAGATCGGAGAACTGAAGCTTTCTTT.

The chain couples TRBV9 to TRBJ2-7; 7 nucleotides align to TRBD2. The CDR3 contains 15 residues. Germline V lookup: CDR1 SGDLS, CDR2 YYNGEE. Trimming took 3 bases from V and 4 from J; bases not matched to a gene: 10. CDR3 sequence reads: CASSGGELALYEQYF. The CDR3 DNA follows: TGTGCCAGCAGCGGTGGAGAACTAGCGCTATACGAGCAGTACTTC.